The sequence of this TCR beta chain was determined in a study of T cell clonality in common variable immunodeficiency (dated by TCRdb to between 2015 and 2016). With regard to this clone: Its antigen is not yet known. The read ends 3 residues before the CDR3 terminus; that terminus is restored from the germline J gene.

The investigation overall reported the following: CVID subjects shared fewer TCRbeta clones with each other than healthy controls did (p < 0.0001). Patient heterogeneity within the CVID cohort put limits on correlating repertoire features with clinical complications. Even though DNA input was equal, the average per sample came to about 81,820 unique sequences for controls compared with 30,000 to 40,000 for CVID samples. Compared with healthy controls, CVID subjects showed increased TCRbeta clonality (t-test p = 0.018), a feature most characteristic of about a third of subjects. CVID TCRbeta sequences were reported to have fewer deletions and N-nucleotide insertions and to lack highly modified clones with 13 or more V deletions. The authors noted that sequencing repertoires of T cell subpopulations would be needed to clarify what caused the increased clonality in CVID.

For sequencing, equivalent amounts of genomic DNA were input from CVID and control samples. For every sample, a 60 bp segment covering the rearranged TCRbeta CDR3 region was amplified and then sequenced. The immunoSEQ assay, a bias-corrected multiplex PCR with high-throughput sequencing, was employed for TCRbeta amplification. In the paper's pipeline: Every unique nucleotide sequence was considered a clone and was annotated with V, D and J genes, copy number and frequency. Sequences were labeled productive if in frame, and non-productive if out of frame or containing stop codons. As previously described, Shannon's entropy was used to calculate clonality. Mean CDR3 Kyte-Doolittle hydropathy was derived from the predicted amino acid sequences of productive clones. Scaled V gene usage was hierarchically clustered using Manhattan distance and complete linkage with the R hclust function. Clone sharing by CDR3 amino acid sequence was assessed by resampling 12 repertoires per group over 100 rounds. The repertoires were searched for 70 published EBV-specific and a few hundred published CMV-specific TCRbeta sequences. Two CVID samples that yielded fewer than 10,000 sequences were excluded from the analysis, so approximately 40 CVID repertoires were retained. This is the immuneACCESS table as TCRdb keeps it, with only in-frame sequences that have V and J called. A part of the clones is gone; compared with another copy, unresolved V genes explain less than half, and the rest is unexplained. Clonal size and the V and J genes are those of that table, whereas D and trimming came from the DNA. The sample counts several thousand clones, each observed more than once. The biggest ten clones account for about 4.5% of the sample.

CVID was diagnosed by standard criteria: serum IgG, IgA and/or IgM reduced below normal range, plus specific antibody deficiency. There were 44 subjects in the CVID group (roughly 15 female and 30 or so male), ranging in age from 9 to 64 years, with a mean age of approximately 40. Most CVID patients and most healthy controls were of Caucasian heritage. At the time of study participation, every CVID subject had been on replacement immunoglobulin therapy for at least one year. At the time of blood collection, no CVID subject was ill or was being treated with immunomodulatory or immunosuppressive medication. Heparinized peripheral whole blood samples of about 4.5 to 8 ml were collected from each donor. Genomic DNA from adults with common variable immune deficiency (CVID) and from healthy adult controls was used to sequence TCRbeta CDR3 repertoires. Diluted blood was subjected to density centrifugation over Hypaque 1077 or Ficoll-Paque for isolation of peripheral blood mononuclear cells. Unsorted mononuclear cells served as the source of genomic DNA, which was extracted either by Qiagen column purification or by a centrifugation-based method.

CDR1 and CDR2 were assigned from the germline V gene as SGHAT and FQNNGV. After removal of 5 bases from V and 5 bases from J, the junction retains 9 bases not matched to a gene. Spanning cysteine to phenylalanine, the CDR3 consists of 15 amino acids. The DNA covers only part of the CDR3, 36 bases in frame from base 1. Material for sequencing was peripheral blood mononuclear cells. The sequence was collected from a human donor with common variable immunodeficiency. The V and J genes are TRBV11-2 and TRBJ2-5; 9 bases in the junction line up with TRBD1. The sequenced part of the CDR3 DNA is TGTGCCAGCAGCCCTTCACAGGGGGCATGGGAGACC. This translates into CASSPSQGAWET. The entire CDR3 reads CASSPSQGAWETQYF. With the portions outside the CDR3 filled from the reference TRBV11-2 and TRBJ2-5 genes, the complete variable region becomes EAGVAQSPRYKIIEKRQSVAFWCNPISGHATLYWYQQILGQGPKLLIQFQNNGVVDDSQLPKDRFSAERLKGVDSTLKIQPAKLEDSAVYLCASSPSQGAWETQYFGPGTRLLVL.